The 17 T cell receptor beta chains below were found in one sample sequenced in a study of CD8+ T cells in alopecia areata. Once RNA had been extracted, it was reverse transcribed into cDNA to act as the sequencing template. TCRdb keeps only in-frame clones here, not all; method: immunoSEQ multiplex PCR. The data show about 190,000 clones, approximately 59% seen once. The source material was CD4+ T cells sorted from blood, sampled at week 0. Source of these receptors: a human donor with alopecia areata.

This clone was seen a handful of times. J is TRBJ1-2 and V is TRBV2; tentative D call: TRBD1 (5 bases). The V gene's germline CDR1 is SNHLY and CDR2 FYNNEI. Between the trimmed V and J ends, which lost 3 bases and 4 bases, there was a span of 24 bases. The CDR3 covers 18 residues. The CDR3 spells CASSDGGDRGGETYGYTF. CDR3 nucleotides: TGTGCCAGCAGTGACGGGGGGGACCGGGGAGGAGAAACCTATGGCTACACCTTC.

This chain links TRBV4-2 with TRBJ2-7; D gene ambiguous. Trimming took 0 bases from V and 4 from J, leaving 16 bases between them. Per the germline V gene, CDR1 is LGHNA and CDR2 is YNFKEQ. This CDR3 comprises 16 residues. The CDR3 nucleotides read TGTGCCAGCAGCCAAGATCATGACGGATTAAAATACGAGCAGTACTTC. Its translation: CASSQDHDGLKYEQYF.

This chain uses TRBV29-1 with TRBJ2-1; no definite D call. Germline lookup yields CDR1 SQVTM and CDR2 ANQGSEA. The CDR3 extends over 12 amino acids. V lost 5 bases and J lost 4, with 9 bases in between. The CDR3 DNA sequence: TGCAGCGTTACCCCCCTTTACAATGAGCAGTTCTTC. It specifies CSVTPLYNEQFF.

The chain employs TRBV9 and TRBJ1-6; no clear D. The V end was cut by 4 bases, the J end by 7 bases, with 18 bases between. Germline loops: CDR1 SGDLS, CDR2 YYNGEE. This CDR3 region has 16 residues. CDR3 amino acids: CASSSPAGGKNSPLHF. CDR3 coding DNA: TGTGCCAGCAGCAGCCCCGCGGGAGGGAAAAATTCACCCCTCCACTTT. The full variable domain, completed using reference TRBV9 and TRBJ1-6, is DSGVTQTPKHLITATGQRVTLRCSPRSGDLSVYWYQQSLDQGLQFLIQYYNGEERAKGNILERFSAQQFPDLHSELNLSSLELGDSALYFCASSSPAGGKNSPLHFGNGTRLTVT.

This clone was recorded once. Additional DNA sequences in this sample encode the identical CDR3. This chain joins TRBV5-1 and TRBJ2-7; weak D call: TRBD1 (6 bases). Germline V gene sequence: CDR1 SGHRS, CDR2 YFSETQ. Deletions cut 0 bases from V and 3 bases from J, with 10 bases between. The CDR3 is 14 amino acids. In nucleotides, the CDR3 is TGCGCCAGCAGCTTGGAACAGGGTGGCTACGAGCAGTACTTC. Translation: CASSLEQGGYEQYF.

This clone was found a few times. The chain couples TRBV29-1 to TRBJ1-1, with unresolved D. Trimming removed 7 bases at V and 1 base at J, with 19 bases between. CDR3 size: 15 residues. Germline lookup yields CDR1 SQVTM and CDR2 ANQGSEA. CDR3 sequence reads: CSALPFDRGNTEAFF. As DNA, the CDR3 is TGCAGCGCCCTTCCCTTTGACCGAGGGAACACTGAAGCTTTCTTT.

The V and J genes are TRBV7-9 and TRBJ2-3; no firm D call. V lost 10 bases and J lost 0, with 14 bases in between. Per germline, CDR1 SEHNR and CDR2 FQNEAQ (reference sequence). The CDR3 spans 14 residues. DNA of the CDR3: TGTGCCACCACGACTTTGCAGAGCACAGATACGCAGTATTTT. Residues: CATTTLQSTDTQYF.

This clone was counted once. The chain links TRBV5-1 to TRBJ1-2; 8 bases map to TRBD1. CDR1 SGHRS and CDR2 YFSETQ come from the germline V gene. With 4 bases clipped from V and 4 bases from J, the junction kept 3 bases outside the gene matches. The CDR3 runs 13 residues. This chain's CDR3 is CASSPQGVYGYTF. CDR3 in DNA: TGCGCCAGCAGCCCACAGGGGGTCTATGGCTACACCTTC.

The chain employs TRBV15 and TRBJ1-1, with D unresolved. This CDR3 has 14 residues. CDR1 is LNHNV, CDR2 YYDKDF, per germline (reference sequence). The V end lost 5 bases, the J end lost 0 bases, and 10 bases lay between the germline ends. CDR3 protein: CATSSNIMNTEAFF. Written as DNA, the CDR3 is TGTGCCACCAGCTCCAACATCATGAACACTGAAGCTTTCTTT.

This chain uses TRBV2 with TRBJ2-3; D may be TRBD2 (6 bases). CDR3 length equals 13 residues. From germline, CDR1 is SNHLY and CDR2 FYNNEI. The V end lost 7 bases, the J end lost 3 bases, and 11 bases lay between the germline ends. DNA of the CDR3: TGTGCCAGCATTAGCGGTGCAACAGATACGCAGTATTTT. Encoded protein: CASISGATDTQYF.

Only a few counts were recorded for this clone. The J gene is TRBJ1-6, the V gene TRBV29-1, with D tentatively TRBD1 (6 bases). V was trimmed by 4 bases and J by 7 bases, leaving 11 bases between them. The CDR3 totals 13 residues. Germline assignment: CDR1 SQVTM and CDR2 ANQGSEA. The CDR3, as DNA: TGCAGCGTTGCACAGGGACCCAATTCACCCCTCCACTTT. Encoded protein: CSVAQGPNSPLHF.

This chain uses TRBV29-1 with TRBJ2-3, with D hard to call. The CDR3 sequence is 13 residues long. Per germline, CDR1 SQVTM and CDR2 ANQGSEA. The V gene lost 4 bases and the J gene lost 5 bases, with 13 bases spanning the gap. As DNA, the CDR3 is TGCAGCGTTGCCCCGAAGCTGGTAGATACGCAGTATTTT. Translated, it gives CSVAPKLVDTQYF.

The chain is built from TRBV18 and TRBJ2-1; 8 bases are shared with TRBD1. The CDR3 covers 14 residues. Looked up from germline, CDR1 is KGHSH and CDR2 is LQKENI. Trimming took 3 bases from V and 7 from J; bases not matched to a gene: 5. DNA for the CDR3: TGTGCCAGCTCACCCAGGGGGCAGAGGAATGAGCAGTTCTTC. Amino acid sequence: CASSPRGQRNEQFF.

The chain links TRBV2 to TRBJ1-6, with 7 bases aligning to TRBD1. J was trimmed by 5 bases and V by 7 bases; bases with no gene match: 8. The CDR3 totals 15 residues. CDR1 SNHLY and CDR2 FYNNEI come from the germline V gene. The CDR3 spells CASKGGAGNNSPLHF. Here the CDR3 DNA reads TGTGCCAGCAAAGGGGGCGCTGGCAATAATTCACCCCTCCACTTT.

V gene TRBV6-5 combines with J gene TRBJ1-6; D may be TRBD1 (5 bases). The V gene lost 0 bases and the J gene lost 5 bases, with 11 bases spanning the gap. This CDR3 spans 16 amino acids. Germline V gene lookup returns CDR1 MNHEY and CDR2 SVGAGI. CDR3 coding DNA: TGTGCCAGCAGTTACTCTCAGGGACGAGATAATTCACCCCTCCACTTT. It translates to CASSYSQGRDNSPLHF.

This clone was recorded once. V and J are TRBV5-1 and TRBJ2-3, with 9 bases identical to TRBD1. This CDR3 comprises 19 residues. The germline V gene has CDR1 SGHRS and CDR2 YFSETQ. With 0 bases clipped from V and 1 base from J, the junction kept 12 bases outside the gene matches. The CDR3 region has the DNA TGCGCCAGCAGCTTGGGGCCGATGAACAGGGGGCGCGGCACAGATACGCAGTATTTT. As protein: CASSLGPMNRGRGTDTQYF.

CDR3 bases: TGTGCCAGCAGCAGAACAGGACAGCAGACCAATGAGCAGTTCTTC. Its translation: CASSRTGQQTNEQFF. The chain recombines TRBV6-5 with TRBJ2-1, with a tentative D call TRBD1 (6 bases). Per the germline V gene, CDR1 is MNHEY and CDR2 is SVGAGI. Trimming took 6 bases from V and 6 from J, leaving 18 bases between them. This CDR3 is 15 amino acids long.